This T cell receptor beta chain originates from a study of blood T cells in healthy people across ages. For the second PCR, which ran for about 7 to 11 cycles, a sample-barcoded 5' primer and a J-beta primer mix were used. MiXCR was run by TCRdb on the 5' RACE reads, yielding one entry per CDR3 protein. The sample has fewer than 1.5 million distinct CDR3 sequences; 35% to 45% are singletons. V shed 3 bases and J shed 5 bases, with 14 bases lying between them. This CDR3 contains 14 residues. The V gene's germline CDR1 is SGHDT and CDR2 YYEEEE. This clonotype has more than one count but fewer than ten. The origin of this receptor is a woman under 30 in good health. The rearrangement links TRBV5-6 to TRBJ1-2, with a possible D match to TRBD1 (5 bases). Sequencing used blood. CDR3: CASSYPGAEYGYTF. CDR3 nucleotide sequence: TGTGCCAGCAGCTACCCCGGGGCCGAATATGGCTACACCTTC.